The sequence of this TCR beta chain was determined in a study of OX40 agonist ivuxolimab in advanced cancers. Assay used: immunoSEQ multiplex PCR; TCRdb lists only in-frame clones, some missing. The sample includes around 69,000 clones, 84% seen only once; the top ten take roughly 1.6%. Germline values: CDR1 SGHAT, CDR2 FQNNGV. Germline trimming cut 5 bases from V and 1 base from J; bases unmatched to any gene: 6. This CDR3 has 15 residues. This TCR was sampled from an adult with an advanced solid tumor such as melanoma, head and neck, liver or kidney cancer. The rearrangement links TRBV11-2 to TRBJ2-3, with 7 nucleotides matching TRBD2. Sample: CD4+ or CD8+ T cells sorted from blood, taken in a trial of the OX40 agonist ivuxolimab. The CDR3 DNA reads as TGTGCCAGCAGCATTAGAGCGGGACGCACAGATACGCAGTATTTT. Amino acids: CASSIRAGRTDTQYF. The full variable domain, completed using reference TRBV11-2 and TRBJ2-3, is EAGVAQSPRYKIIEKRQSVAFWCNPISGHATLYWYQQILGQGPKLLIQFQNNGVVDDSQLPKDRFSAERLKGVDSTLKIQPAKLEDSAVYLCASSIRAGRTDTQYFGPGTRLTVL.